This T cell receptor (beta chain) was recovered during a study of spatial heterogeneity in lung cancer. General study results and limits: TCRs found ubiquitously expanded in tumor appeared in blood more at resection than at follow-up.

TCRdb processed the 5' RACE reads anew with MiXCR; each CDR3 protein has one entry. This sample has about 21,000 distinct CDR3 sequences, with approximately 4.2% found just once. Time point given: sample taken at primary tumor resection. Unsorted whole RNA samples from tumor, nontumor lung or frozen PBMC were sequenced. In its sample, this clonotype ranks as medium-sized. Its target is not known. Germline V gives CDR1 SQVTM, CDR2 ANQGSEA. CDR3 length: 11 residues. V was shortened by 4 bases and J by 8 bases, with 11 bases between the two germline ends. The V gene is TRBV29-1, the J gene TRBJ1-2; no reliable D call. The source of this sequence is a male donor with early-stage non-small cell lung cancer. The sequencing here drew on PBMCs, taken at surgery. CDR3 in amino acids: CSVAAGIGYTF. The CDR3 coding sequence is TGCAGCGTTGCGGCGGGGATCGGCTACACCTTC.